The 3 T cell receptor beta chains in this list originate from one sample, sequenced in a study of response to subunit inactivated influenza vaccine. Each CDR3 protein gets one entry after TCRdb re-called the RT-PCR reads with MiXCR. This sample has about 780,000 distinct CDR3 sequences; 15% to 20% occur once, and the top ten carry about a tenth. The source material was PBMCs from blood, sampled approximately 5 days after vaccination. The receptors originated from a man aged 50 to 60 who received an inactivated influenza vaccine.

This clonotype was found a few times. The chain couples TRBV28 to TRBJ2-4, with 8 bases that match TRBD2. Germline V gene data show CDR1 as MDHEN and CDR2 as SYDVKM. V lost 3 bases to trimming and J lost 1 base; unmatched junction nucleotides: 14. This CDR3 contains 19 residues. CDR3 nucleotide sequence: TGTGCCAGCAGTTTTGTTCAAGCGGGGGTTTATGGTGCCAAAAACATTCAGTACTTC. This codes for CASSFVQAGVYGAKNIQYF.

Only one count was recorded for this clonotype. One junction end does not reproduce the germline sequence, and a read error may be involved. The CDR3 here is CAASYGLAGVENEQFF. The CDR3 nucleotides read TGTGCCGCCAGTTACGGACTAGCGGGGGTGGAAAATGAGCAGTTCTTC. The chain employs TRBV24-1 and TRBJ2-1; 13 bases map to TRBD2. The CDR3 contains 16 residues. The germline CDR1 and CDR2 sequences are KGHDR and SFDVKD.

CDR3: CASSLGARDYGYTF. The CDR3, as DNA: TGTGCCAGCAGCTTAGGAGCCAGGGACTATGGCTACACCTTC. V is TRBV7-2 and J is TRBJ1-2; tentative D call: TRBD1 (5 bases). Trimming took off 1 base at V and 3 bases at J, with 9 bases between the two ends. In germline, CDR1 is SGHTA, CDR2 FQGNSA. The CDR3 sequence is 14 residues long. Full variable domain (rest looked up from reference TRBV7-2 and TRBJ1-2): GAGVSQSPSNKVTEKGKDVELRCDPISGHTALYWYRQSLGQGLEFLIYFQGNSAPDKSGLPSDRFSAERTGGSVSTLTIQRTQQEDSAVYLCASSLGARDYGYTFGSGTRLTVV.